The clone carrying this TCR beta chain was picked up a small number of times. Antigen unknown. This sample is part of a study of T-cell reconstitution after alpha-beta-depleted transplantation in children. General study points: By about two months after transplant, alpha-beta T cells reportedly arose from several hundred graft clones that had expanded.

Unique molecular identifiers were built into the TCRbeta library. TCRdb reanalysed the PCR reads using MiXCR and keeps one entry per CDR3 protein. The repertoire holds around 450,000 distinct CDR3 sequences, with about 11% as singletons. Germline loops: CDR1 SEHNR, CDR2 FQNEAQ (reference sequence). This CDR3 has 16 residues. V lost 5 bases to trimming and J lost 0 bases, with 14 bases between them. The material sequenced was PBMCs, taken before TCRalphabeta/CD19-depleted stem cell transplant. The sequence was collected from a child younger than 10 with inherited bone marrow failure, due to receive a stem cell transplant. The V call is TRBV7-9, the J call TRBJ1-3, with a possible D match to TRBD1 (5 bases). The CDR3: CASSNVPGFSGNTIYF. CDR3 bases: TGTGCCAGCAGCAATGTACCAGGGTTCTCTGGAAACACCATATATTTT.